A selection of T cell receptor beta chains follows, all from one sample in a study of shared clonotypes between healthy human individuals. The protocol was immunoSEQ multiplex PCR, while the TCRdb copy is restricted to in-frame clones and leaves out a portion. The table shows around 500,000 clones, with roughly 85% occurring only once. Sequenced input: PBMCs. The receptors originated from a woman aged 40 to 50 in good health. Some clones in this sample may be carry-over from other donors' samples. The CDR3 runs from the conserved cysteine through the conserved F or W. Each record gives: CDR3 DNA, CDR3 protein, J gene, V gene, D gene, clone size. A D gene is named only where the DNA matches it firmly. Not every row has a clone size; where given, it reads once, few, many or a size class.

TGTGCCAGTTTTAGGGACAGCTCCTACGAGCAGTACTTC,CASFRDSSYEQYF,TRBJ2-7,TRBV6-4,TRBD1,.
TGTGCCAGCAGTGTTCCGTCGGGGACCCAAGAGACCCAGTACTTC,CASSVPSGTQETQYF,TRBJ2-5,TRBV2,.,.
TGTGCCAGCAGTTATAAGGACAGGGGGTACGAGCAGTACTTC,CASSYKDRGYEQYF,TRBJ2-7,TRBV6-5,TRBD1,.
TGTGCCAGCTCACCACACGCGGGACAAGGGACCCCCTACGAGCAGTACTTC,CASSPHAGQGTPYEQYF,TRBJ2-7,TRBV18,.,.
TGTGCCAGCAGTTCTTTGGGTGGGACTAGTTTGTATTTT,CASSSLGGTSLYF,TRBJ2-3,TRBV27,TRBD2,.
TGTGCCAGCAGTCCTAGCGGGAGGGGCATTGGTGAGCAGTTCTTC,CASSPSGRGIGEQFF,TRBJ2-1,TRBV28,TRBD2,few
TGTGCCAGCAGTGGGGAGGTTGGTCAGCCCCAGCATTTT,CASSGEVGQPQHF,TRBJ1-5,TRBV6-4,.,.
TGTGCCAGCAGCTTAGTCGAGTCGATGAGCACTGAAGCTTTCTTT,CASSLVESMSTEAFF,TRBJ1-1,TRBV7-9,.,.
TGTGCCAGCAGTTTCCACAGGAATACTAATGAAAAACTGTTTTTT,CASSFHRNTNEKLFF,TRBJ1-4,TRBV28,.,.
TGCGCCAGCAGCTTGGTACAGAACAATGAGCAGTTCTTC,CASSLVQNNEQFF,TRBJ2-1,TRBV5-1,.,.
TGTGCCAGCAGCTTAGAGTCGGCGACCTACAATGAGCAGTTCTTC,CASSLESATYNEQFF,TRBJ2-1,TRBV11-2,.,.
TGTGCCATCAGTGTGGGGACACAAGAGACCCAGTACTTC,CAISVGTQETQYF,TRBJ2-5,TRBV10-3,.,.
TGCGCCAGCAGCTCCCGACAGTCCCAGAACACTGAAGCTTTCTTT,CASSSRQSQNTEAFF,TRBJ1-1,TRBV5-1,.,once
TGTGCCAGCACCGGAACAGGGGGCGGGCGGGCTTTCTTT,CASTGTGGGRAFF,TRBJ1-1,TRBV27,TRBD1,.
TGTGCCTGGGCTCCGGGAGGATCCGGGGAGCTGTTTTTT,CAWAPGGSGELFF,TRBJ2-2,TRBV30,TRBD2,.
TGTGCCAGCAGCCAAGATCGGGGGTTTAATGAAAAACTGTTTTTT,CASSQDRGFNEKLFF,TRBJ1-4,TRBV4-2,.,.
TGTGCCAGCAGCTTAGGGGCTAGCACCTACGAGCAGTACTTC,CASSLGASTYEQYF,TRBJ2-7,TRBV11-2,.,once
TGCGCCAGCAGTGATGTTAGGGCAGGACGATACAATGAGCAGTTCTTC,CASSDVRAGRYNEQFF,TRBJ2-1,TRBV10-2,.,.
TGCGCCAGCAGCTTGAGGGTTAGCGGGAACCCCAACAATGAGCAGTTCTTC,CASSLRVSGNPNNEQFF,TRBJ2-1,TRBV5-1,TRBD2,.
TGCGCCAGCAGCCCGGCCCCTGGGGAGACCCAGTACTTC,CASSPAPGETQYF,TRBJ2-5,TRBV5-1,.,once
TGTGCCAGCAACCCGGGGACTAACACTGAAGCTTTCTTT,CASNPGTNTEAFF,TRBJ1-1,TRBV7-2,.,.
TGTGCCACCAGCAGAGGGGTTACCGGGGAGCTGTTTTTT,CATSRGVTGELFF,TRBJ2-2,TRBV15,.,.
TGTGCCAGCAGCCCGGGGCTCACAGCGGACGAGCAGTACTTC,CASSPGLTADEQYF,TRBJ2-7,TRBV9,.,once
TGTGCCATCAGTGTCGGACCAAATGCCTACGAGCAGTACTTC,CAISVGPNAYEQYF,TRBJ2-7,TRBV10-3,.,.
TGTGCCTGGGGTTCCATTTCCGGGACTATCCAGTTCTTC,CAWGSISGTIQFF,TRBJ2-1,TRBV30,TRBD2,many
TGTGCCAGCAGCGCCCGACAGGAGTGGGAGACCCAGTACTTC,CASSARQEWETQYF,TRBJ2-5,TRBV7-2,.,few
TGTGCCAGCAGTTTATCGGGCCCGGGACTAGAACAGTTCTTC,CASSLSGPGLEQFF,TRBJ2-1,TRBV28,TRBD2,.
TGTGCCAGCTCACCAGCGCTAGCGGGAGCTGGGGGCACCGGGGAGCTGTTTTTT,CASSPALAGAGGTGELFF,TRBJ2-2,TRBV18,TRBD2,once
TGTGCCAGCAGCTTAGTTGTAGGTGAGCAGTTCTTC,CASSLVVGEQFF,TRBJ2-1,TRBV7-9,.,few
TGCAGCCCGAACTATGGCTACACCTTC,CSPNYGYTF,TRBJ1-2,TRBV20-1,.,.
TGTGCCGGCAGCCGAGGTCGGCTCCAAGAGACCCAGTACTTC,CAGSRGRLQETQYF,TRBJ2-5,TRBV5-4,.,.
TGTGCCAGCAGCCCTCCGGGGTTGGGGGGCTACACCTTC,CASSPPGLGGYTF,TRBJ1-2,TRBV28,.,few
TGTGCCTGGAACACTTGGGGAACTGAAGCTTTCTTT,CAWNTWGTEAFF,TRBJ1-1,TRBV30,.,.
TGTGCCAGCAGTGAGCTAGCGGGAAAATACGAGCAGTACTTC,CASSELAGKYEQYF,TRBJ2-7,TRBV6-1,TRBD2,.
TGTGCCAGCAGCGCACGGACAGGGGGTTCTTCCGAAGCTTTCTTT,CASSARTGGSSEAFF,TRBJ1-1,TRBV14,TRBD1,.
TGTGCCAGCAGCCACCGGACTAGCGAGGAGCAGTACTTC,CASSHRTSEEQYF,TRBJ2-7,TRBV5-4,TRBD2,.
TGTGCTAGTGGCCTCGGGACAGTGAACACTGAAGCTTTCTTT,CASGLGTVNTEAFF,TRBJ1-1,TRBV12-5,TRBD1,.
TGTGCCACCAGCTTCCGGACAGGAGCATATAGCAATCAGCCCCAGCATTTT,CATSFRTGAYSNQPQHF,TRBJ1-5,TRBV15,TRBD1,once
TGTGCCAGCAGCTTATTTGGACGGGACTACGAGCAGTACTTC,CASSLFGRDYEQYF,TRBJ2-7,TRBV5-5,.,.
TGTGCCAGCAGCTGGGGGACAGGGGAAAATGAAAAACTGTTTTTT,CASSWGTGENEKLFF,TRBJ1-4,TRBV5-4,TRBD1,.
TGCGCCAGCAGTCTAGCTAGCGCGACCTACGAGCAGTACTTC,CASSLASATYEQYF,TRBJ2-7,TRBV4-1,.,.
TGTGCCAGCAGCCACCGTGGGCTTGGGGGCACTGAAGCTTTCTTT,CASSHRGLGGTEAFF,TRBJ1-1,TRBV6-6,.,.
TGTGCCATCAGTGAGCCGGGACAGGGGATAAACACTGAAGCTTTCTTT,CAISEPGQGINTEAFF,TRBJ1-1,TRBV10-3,TRBD1,.
TGCAGCGTCGACAGGGTACTACAAGAGACCCAGTACTTC,CSVDRVLQETQYF,TRBJ2-5,TRBV29-1,TRBD1,.
TGCGCCAGCATACCCGGGACAGGGTTTGTTGATGAGCAGTTCTTC,CASIPGTGFVDEQFF,TRBJ2-1,TRBV10-2,TRBD1,.
TGCGCCAGCAGCCCAACCTCGGGACAAATCAGCACCCTCTATGGCTACACCTTC,CASSPTSGQISTLYGYTF,TRBJ1-2,TRBV4-1,.,.
TGTGCCAGCAGCAGGGCTAGCGGGAGGGTAGCATATGAGCAGTTCTTC,CASSRASGRVAYEQFF,TRBJ2-1,TRBV5-8,TRBD2,.
TGTGCCAGCAATTCAGCCGGGACTACGCTCGAGAACCAGTTCTTC,CASNSAGTTLENQFF,TRBJ2-1,TRBV28,TRBD2,.